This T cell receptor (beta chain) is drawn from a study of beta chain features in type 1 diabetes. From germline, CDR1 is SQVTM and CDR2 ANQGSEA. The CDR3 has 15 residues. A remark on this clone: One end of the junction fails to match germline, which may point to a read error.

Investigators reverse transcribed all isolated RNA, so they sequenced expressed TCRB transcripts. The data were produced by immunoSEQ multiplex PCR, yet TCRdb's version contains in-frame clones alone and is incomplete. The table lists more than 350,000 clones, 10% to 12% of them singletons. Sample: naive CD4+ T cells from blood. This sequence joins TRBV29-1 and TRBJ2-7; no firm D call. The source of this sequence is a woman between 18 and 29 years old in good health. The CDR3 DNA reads TGCGGCGTTTCTGAAGTGGAGCTGGAAACCTACGAGCAGTACTTC. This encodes CGVSEVELETYEQYF.